A selection of T cell receptor beta chains follows, all from one sample in a study of cytomegalovirus exposure and HLA in healthy donors. Profiled with immunoSEQ multiplex PCR; TCRdb holds only in-frame clones, not every one. The sample includes more than 150,000 clones, 84% of them seen just once. The sample was PBMCs. All receptors derive from a young man in good health and CMV-seropositive. Each CDR3 is given with its conserved first and last residue. A D gene is named only where the DNA matches it firmly.

d_call	cdr3_length	v_call	j_call	cdr3_aa	cdr3_nt
.	16	TRBV21-1	TRBJ2-2	CASSKAATGGTGELFF	TGTGCCAGCAGCAAAGCGGCGACAGGGGGCACCGGGGAGCTGTTTTTT
TRBD2	14	TRBV9	TRBJ2-7	CASSPGLAAIEQYF	TGTGCCAGCAGCCCGGGACTAGCGGCTATCGAGCAGTACTTC
TRBD1	14	TRBV9	TRBJ1-4	CASSVDRVGEKLFF	TGTGCCAGCAGCGTGGACAGGGTTGGGGAAAAACTGTTTTTT
TRBD1	14	TRBV28	TRBJ2-7	CASSRDRSLYEQYF	TGTGCCAGCAGCCGGGACAGGTCCCTCTACGAGCAGTACTTC
TRBD2	13	TRBV5-4	TRBJ2-3	CASSLGREDTQYF	TGTGCCAGCAGCTTAGGGCGGGAGGATACGCAGTATTTT
TRBD2	16	TRBV30	TRBJ2-3	CAWSPASGRVTDTQYF	TGTGCCTGGAGTCCGGCTAGCGGGAGGGTAACAGATACGCAGTATTTT
TRBD1	16	TRBV7-8	TRBJ2-7	CASSLDRGQGEPTQYF	TGTGCCAGCAGCTTAGATCGGGGACAGGGGGAGCCCACCCAGTACTTC
.	13	TRBV6-5	TRBJ1-1	CASWGPKYTEAFF	TGTGCCAGCTGGGGCCCTAAATACACTGAAGCTTTCTTT
TRBD1	16	TRBV6-1	TRBJ1-2	CASSVGQGAGNYGYTF	TGTGCCAGCAGTGTAGGACAGGGGGCAGGTAACTATGGCTACACCTTC
.	14	TRBV7-9	TRBJ1-4	CASSQTGDNEKLFF	TGTGCCAGCAGCCAGACAGGAGATAATGAAAAACTGTTTTTT